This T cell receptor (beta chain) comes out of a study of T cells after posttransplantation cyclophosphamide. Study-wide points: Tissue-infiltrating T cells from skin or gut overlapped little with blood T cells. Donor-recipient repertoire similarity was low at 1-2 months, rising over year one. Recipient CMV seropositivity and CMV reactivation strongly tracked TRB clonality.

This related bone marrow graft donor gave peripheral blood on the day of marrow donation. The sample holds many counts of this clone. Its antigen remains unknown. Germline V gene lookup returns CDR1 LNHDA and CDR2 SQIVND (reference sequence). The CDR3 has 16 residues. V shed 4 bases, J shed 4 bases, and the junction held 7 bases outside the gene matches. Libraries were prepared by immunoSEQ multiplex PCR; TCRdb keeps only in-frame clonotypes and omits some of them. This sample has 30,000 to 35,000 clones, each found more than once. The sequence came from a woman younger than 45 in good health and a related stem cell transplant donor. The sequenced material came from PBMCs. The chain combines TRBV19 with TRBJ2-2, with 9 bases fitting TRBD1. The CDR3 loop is CASSNPQGAGTGELFF. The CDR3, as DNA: TGTGCCAGTAGTAACCCACAGGGGGCGGGCACCGGGGAGCTGTTTTTT. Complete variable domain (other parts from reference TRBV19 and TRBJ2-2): DGGITQSPKYLFRKEGQNVTLSCEQNLNHDAMYWYRQDPGQGLRLIYYSQIVNDFQKGDIAEGYSVSREKKESFPLTVTSAQKNPTAFYLCASSNPQGAGTGELFFGEGSRLTVL.